These 29 T cell receptor beta chains came from one sample sequenced in a study of blood T cell repertoires in COVID-19. Sequenced by immunoSEQ multiplex PCR; TCRdb stores in-frame clones only, minus some. The sample has approximately 110,000 clones, 85% to 90% seen once. Sequencing used peripheral blood. These receptors were obtained from a woman between 45 and 65 years old with active or convalescent COVID-19.

This clone has just a few counts. The chain links TRBV11-3 to TRBJ1-2, with D possibly being TRBD1 (5 bases). Germline CDR1 reads SGHNT; CDR2 reads YENEEA. Trimming left V 5 bases short and J 5 bases short, with 12 bases between. The CDR3 runs to 13 residues. The CDR3 is CASSVQEPYGYTF. As DNA, the CDR3 is TGTGCCAGCAGCGTACAGGAGCCATATGGCTACACCTTC.

The chain carries TRBV30 and TRBJ2-3; D remains unclear. This CDR3 region has 12 residues. Between the trimmed V and J ends, which lost 3 bases and 3 bases, there was a span of 7 bases. Germline CDR1 is GTSNPN and CDR2 is SVGIG (reference sequence). The DNA of the CDR3 is TGTGCCTGGAGGCGAGGAACAGATACGCAGTATTTT. Amino acid sequence: CAWRRGTDTQYF.

This chain joins TRBV6-2 or TRBV6-3 and TRBJ2-4; D may be TRBD2 (6 bases). The germline CDR1 and CDR2 sequences are MNHEY and SVGEGT. This CDR3 is 16 amino acids long. V dropped 4 bases and J dropped 0 bases, with 13 bases sitting between them. The DNA for the CDR3 is TGTGCCAGCAGTTTATACCGGGACTTAGCCAAAAACATTCAGTACTTC. It codes for CASSLYRDLAKNIQYF.

The DNA of the CDR3 is TGTGCCAGCAGTGTGACAGGGGGCGCGAGGGGCTACACCTTC. Translation gives CASSVTGGARGYTF. The chain links TRBV28 to TRBJ1-2; 10 bases map to TRBD1. The CDR3 is made up of 14 amino acids. Germline CDR1 reads MDHEN; CDR2 reads SYDVKM. With V trimmed by 5 bases and J by 8 bases, 8 bases remained unmatched.

Only one count was recorded for this clone. This chain connects TRBV28 to TRBJ2-5, with D tentatively TRBD2 (6 bases). The ends were cut back, 4 bases at V and 3 bases at J, with 24 bases in the middle. The V gene's germline CDR1 is MDHEN and CDR2 SYDVKM. This CDR3 contains 18 residues. The CDR3 protein is CASSSPFLRGGTKETQYF. CDR3 DNA: TGTGCCAGCAGTTCCCCCTTCCTCCGGGGCGGGACGAAAGAGACCCAGTACTTC.

The chain employs TRBV28 and TRBJ1-5, with D unresolved. This CDR3 has 14 amino acids. Germline CDR1 MDHEN, CDR2 SYDVKM. V was cut by 6 bases and J by 0 bases, with 9 bases left in between. CDR3 sequence: CASRLEYSNQPQHF. CDR3 bases: TGTGCCAGCAGATTGGAGTATAGCAATCAGCCCCAGCATTTT.

The chain combines TRBV19 with TRBJ2-2, with 8 bases aligning to TRBD1. This CDR3 spans 14 amino acids. Unmatched junction bases numbered 5, after V lost 7 bases and J lost 4 bases. Germline V gene data show CDR1 as LNHDA and CDR2 as SQIVND (reference sequence). CDR3 nucleotides: TGTGCCAGTATCGGGGACAGGTTCACCGGGGAGCTGTTTTTT. As protein: CASIGDRFTGELFF. Using reference TRBV19 and TRBJ2-2 for the parts outside the CDR3, the full variable domain is DGGITQSPKYLFRKEGQNVTLSCEQNLNHDAMYWYRQDPGQGLRLIYYSQIVNDFQKGDIAEGYSVSREKKESFPLTVTSAQKNPTAFYLCASIGDRFTGELFFGEGSRLTVL.

The chain combines TRBV28 with TRBJ2-7; D unresolved. V gave up 5 bases and J gave up 3 bases, with 8 bases separating them. CDR3 size: 12 residues. Per the germline V gene, CDR1 is MDHEN and CDR2 is SYDVKM. The chain's CDR3 is CASSRSVYEQYF. In DNA, the CDR3 is TGTGCCAGCAGTCGCTCGGTCTACGAGCAGTACTTC.

The rearrangement links TRBV6-2 or TRBV6-3 to TRBJ2-2, with 12 bases lining up with TRBD2. The CDR3 consists of 16 residues. Germline V gene lookup returns CDR1 MNHEY and CDR2 SVGEGT. Germline trimming cut 6 bases from V and 6 bases from J; bases unmatched to any gene: 8. The CDR3 DNA reads TGTGCCAGCAGCAGACTCGGGACTAGCGGGCCCGGGGAGCTGTTTTTT. It encodes CASSRLGTSGPGELFF.

The V and J genes are TRBV4-3 and TRBJ1-4, with D maybe TRBD1 (5 bases). CDR3 length equals 17 residues. V dropped 8 bases and J dropped 0 bases, with 19 bases sitting between them. Germline V lookup: CDR1 LGHNA, CDR2 YSLEER. The CDR3 loop reads CASRDGGEDATNEKLFF. CDR3 DNA sequence: TGCGCCAGCCGAGACGGGGGTGAAGACGCAACTAATGAAAAACTGTTTTTT.

The CDR3 coding sequence is TGTGCCAGCAGCTTAAACCCGACAGGGGGCCAGGAGACCCAGTACTTC. It yields the protein CASSLNPTGGQETQYF. The V gene is TRBV7-3, the J gene TRBJ2-5; TRBD1 aligns across 10 bases. The CDR3 is 16 amino acids. V trimming: 1 base; J trimming: 5 bases; junction bases outside the gene matches: 7. CDR1 and CDR2 (germline): SGHTA, FQGTGA.

The rearrangement links TRBV6-5 to TRBJ1-3, with no clear D. V was trimmed by 8 bases and J by 1 base, leaving 12 bases between them. Germline assignment: CDR1 MNHEY and CDR2 SVGAGI. This CDR3 spans 14 amino acids. The CDR3 coding sequence is TGTGCCAGCTGGCTTGGCACGTCTGGAAACACCATATATTTT. Residues: CASWLGTSGNTIYF.

This rearrangement joins TRBV28 to TRBJ1-5, with D unresolved. The germline gives CDR1 MDHEN, CDR2 SYDVKM. There are 17 residues in the CDR3. V was pared by 5 bases and J by 0 bases, with 17 bases between. CDR3 region: CASSTITGFYSNQPQHF. The CDR3 coding sequence is TGTGCCAGCAGTACGATCACGGGGTTTTATAGCAATCAGCCCCAGCATTTT.

V usage is TRBV9 and J usage is TRBJ1-1; 8 bases line up with TRBD1. The trim removed 3 bases at V and 4 bases at J, leaving 2 bases unmatched. Germline CDR1 reads SGDLS; CDR2 reads YYNGEE. The CDR3 is made up of 13 amino acids. In DNA form, the CDR3 reads TGTGCCAGCAGCGCAGGACAGGGCACTGAAGCTTTCTTT. This gives the protein CASSAGQGTEAFF. Filled out from reference TRBV9 and TRBJ1-1, the complete variable domain reads DSGVTQTPKHLITATGQRVTLRCSPRSGDLSVYWYQQSLDQGLQFLIQYYNGEERAKGNILERFSAQQFPDLHSELNLSSLELGDSALYFCASSAGQGTEAFFGQGTRLTVV.

V gene TRBV28 combines with J gene TRBJ2-3, with 8 nucleotides matching TRBD2. CDR3 length: 12 residues. Germline V CDR1 and CDR2: MDHEN, SYDVKM. J was trimmed by 3 bases and V by 9 bases; bases with no gene match: 2. The CDR3 spells CASRGGTDTQYF. In nucleotides, the CDR3 is TGTGCCAGTCGGGGGGGAACAGATACGCAGTATTTT.

The CDR3 DNA reads as TGTGCCAGCAGTTTATCTTTCGAGGGCGATCAGCCCCAGCATTTT. Translating it yields CASSLSFEGDQPQHF. The chain recombines TRBV27 with TRBJ1-5; D unresolved. There are 15 residues in the CDR3. V was pared by 0 bases and J by 5 bases, with 11 bases between. Germline values: CDR1 MNHEY, CDR2 SMNVEV (reference sequence).

The DNA of the CDR3 is TGTGCCAGTAGTATGGGGGCCCAGCCCCAGCATTTT. This sequence encodes CASSMGAQPQHF. The rearrangement links TRBV19 to TRBJ1-5; tentative D call: TRBD1 (6 bases). Trimming took off 3 bases at V and 7 bases at J, with 7 bases between the two ends. The CDR3 length is 12 residues. CDR1 and CDR2 (germline): LNHDA, SQIVND (reference sequence).

The chain links TRBV5-1 to TRBJ2-3, with D maybe TRBD2 (6 bases). The CDR3 is 14 residues long. The V gene lost 6 bases and the J gene lost 0 bases, with 11 bases spanning the gap. Germline CDR1 and CDR2: SGHRS and YFSETQ. The CDR3 loop is CASMWDSSTDTQYF. CDR3 DNA sequence: TGCGCCAGCATGTGGGACTCCAGCACAGATACGCAGTATTTT.

CDR3 residues: CASSQQVRGRSQDTQYF. The CDR3 region has the DNA TGTGCCAGCAGCCAACAGGTGAGAGGGAGGAGTCAAGATACGCAGTATTTT. The rearrangement uses TRBV4-2 and TRBJ2-3, with a possible D match to TRBD2 (6 bases). CDR1 is LGHNA, CDR2 YNFKEQ, per germline. Deletions cut 2 bases from V and 5 bases from J, with 20 bases between. The CDR3 spans 17 residues.

J is TRBJ2-3 and V is TRBV7-2; TRBD1 is a possible D gene (6 bases). V dropped 7 bases and J dropped 2 bases, with 16 bases sitting between them. Germline CDR1 SGHTA, CDR2 FQGNSA. This CDR3 region has 15 residues. The CDR3 DNA reads as TGTGCCAGCACACTGCAGGGGTACAACACAGATACGCAGTATTTT. It specifies CASTLQGYNTDTQYF.

The rearrangement joins TRBV2 to TRBJ2-3; 10 bases match TRBD2. V lost 2 bases to trimming and J lost 1 base; unmatched junction nucleotides: 3. From germline, CDR1 is SNHLY and CDR2 FYNNEI. The CDR3 has 16 amino acids. The CDR3 nucleotides read TGTGCCAGCAGTGAACCGCTAGCGGGAGGCACAGATACGCAGTATTTT. It specifies CASSEPLAGGTDTQYF.

This rearrangement joins TRBV6-2 or TRBV6-3 to TRBJ2-1, with 7 bases fitting TRBD2. CDR3 size: 18 residues. Germline V lookup: CDR1 MNHEY, CDR2 SVGEGT. Trimming cost V 2 bases and J 7 bases; bases outside gene matches: 17. CDR3 sequence: CASSYGFLWAAGLNEQFF. The CDR3 DNA is TGTGCCAGCAGTTACGGGTTTCTTTGGGCAGCGGGGCTAAATGAGCAGTTCTTC.

The table lists this clone with a few counts. The chain uses TRBV27 and TRBJ1-6, with 8 nucleotides matching TRBD1. CDR3 length: 14 amino acids. V dropped 6 bases and J dropped 7; count of bases not matched to a gene: 5. Per germline, CDR1 MNHEY and CDR2 SMNVEV (reference sequence). CDR3 amino acids: CASRRTGRNSPLHF. The DNA of the CDR3 is TGTGCCAGCAGGCGGACAGGGCGGAATTCACCCCTCCACTTT.

V and J are TRBV15 and TRBJ2-3; 13 positions match TRBD2. The V gene end was trimmed by 8 bases and the J gene end by 6 bases; junction bases not matched to a gene: 5. CDR1 and CDR2 (germline): LNHNV, YYDKDF (reference sequence). CDR3 length equals 14 residues. The CDR3 region is CATRGLAGSDTQYF. The CDR3 DNA follows: TGTGCCACCCGGGGACTAGCGGGAAGTGATACGCAGTATTTT.

The chain carries TRBV28 and TRBJ1-4; D is perhaps TRBD1 (5 bases). Germline lookup yields CDR1 MDHEN and CDR2 SYDVKM. V was cut by 4 bases and J by 10 bases, with 10 bases left in between. The CDR3 extends over 12 amino acids. For the CDR3, the DNA is TGTGCCAGCAGTTCAGGACAACCAAAACTGTTTTTT. Protein product: CASSSGQPKLFF.

This clone came up a few times. Written as DNA, the CDR3 is TGTGCCAGCAGTTTAGGTAGCTATGAGCAGTTCTTC. It yields the protein CASSLGSYEQFF. The rearrangement joins TRBV12-3 or TRBV12-4 to TRBJ2-1; D unresolved. The V end was cut by 1 base, the J end by 8 bases, with 6 bases between. The CDR3 is 12 amino acids.

This chain uses TRBV28 with TRBJ1-2, with D possibly being TRBD1 (5 bases). Trimming shortened V by 5 bases and J by 5 bases, and 9 bases separated the two germline ends. The CDR3 runs 12 residues. CDR1 and CDR2 (germline): MDHEN, SYDVKM. DNA of the CDR3: TGTGCCAGCAGTCCGGGGGATTATGGCTACACCTTC. Protein: CASSPGDYGYTF.

The chain combines TRBV6-5 with TRBJ2-7, with 7 positions matching TRBD1. Unmatched junction bases numbered 11, after V lost 8 bases and J lost 7 bases. Looked up from germline, CDR1 is MNHEY and CDR2 is SVGAGI. The CDR3 covers 13 residues. The CDR3 sequence: CASGIRAGGEQYF. In nucleotides, the CDR3 is TGTGCCAGCGGGATCCGGGCAGGGGGTGAGCAGTACTTC.

This chain connects TRBV9 to TRBJ1-1; TRBD1 is a possible D gene (6 bases). The germline V and J ends were trimmed by 0 bases and 1 base, with 10 bases remaining between them. Germline V gene sequence: CDR1 SGDLS, CDR2 YYNGEE. This CDR3 spans 15 amino acids. The CDR3 region is CASSVGGRGNTEAFF. The CDR3, as DNA: TGTGCCAGCAGCGTAGGGGGGCGAGGGAACACTGAAGCTTTCTTT.